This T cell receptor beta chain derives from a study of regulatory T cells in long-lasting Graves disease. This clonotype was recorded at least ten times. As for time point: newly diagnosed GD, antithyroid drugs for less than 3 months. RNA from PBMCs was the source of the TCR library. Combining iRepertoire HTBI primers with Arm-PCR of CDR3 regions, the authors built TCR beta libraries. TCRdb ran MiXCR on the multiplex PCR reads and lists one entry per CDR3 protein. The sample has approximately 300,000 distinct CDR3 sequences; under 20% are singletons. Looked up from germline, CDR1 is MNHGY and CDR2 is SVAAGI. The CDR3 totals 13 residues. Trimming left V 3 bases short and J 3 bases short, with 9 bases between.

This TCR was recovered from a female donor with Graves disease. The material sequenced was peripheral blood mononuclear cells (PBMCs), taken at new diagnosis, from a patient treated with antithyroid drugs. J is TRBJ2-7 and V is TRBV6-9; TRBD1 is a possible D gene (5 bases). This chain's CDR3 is CASSYQGNYEQYF. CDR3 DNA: TGTGCCAGCAGTTACCAGGGTAACTACGAGCAGTACTTC.